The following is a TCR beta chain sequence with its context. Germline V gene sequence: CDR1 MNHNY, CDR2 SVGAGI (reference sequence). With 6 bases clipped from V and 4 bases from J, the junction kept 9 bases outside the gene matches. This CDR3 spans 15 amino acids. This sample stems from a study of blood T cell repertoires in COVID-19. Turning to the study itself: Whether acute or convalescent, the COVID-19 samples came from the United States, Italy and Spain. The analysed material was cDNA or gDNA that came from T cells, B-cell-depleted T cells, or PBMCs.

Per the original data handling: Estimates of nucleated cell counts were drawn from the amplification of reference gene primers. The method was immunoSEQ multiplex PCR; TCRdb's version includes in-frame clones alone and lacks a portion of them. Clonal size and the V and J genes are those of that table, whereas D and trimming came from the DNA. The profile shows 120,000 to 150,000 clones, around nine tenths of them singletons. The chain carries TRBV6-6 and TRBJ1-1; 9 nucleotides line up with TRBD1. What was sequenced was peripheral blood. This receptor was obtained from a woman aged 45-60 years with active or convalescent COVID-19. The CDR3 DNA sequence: TGTGCCAGCAGGATCCGGGACAGGGATTCCACTGAAGCTTTCTTT. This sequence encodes CASRIRDRDSTEAFF.